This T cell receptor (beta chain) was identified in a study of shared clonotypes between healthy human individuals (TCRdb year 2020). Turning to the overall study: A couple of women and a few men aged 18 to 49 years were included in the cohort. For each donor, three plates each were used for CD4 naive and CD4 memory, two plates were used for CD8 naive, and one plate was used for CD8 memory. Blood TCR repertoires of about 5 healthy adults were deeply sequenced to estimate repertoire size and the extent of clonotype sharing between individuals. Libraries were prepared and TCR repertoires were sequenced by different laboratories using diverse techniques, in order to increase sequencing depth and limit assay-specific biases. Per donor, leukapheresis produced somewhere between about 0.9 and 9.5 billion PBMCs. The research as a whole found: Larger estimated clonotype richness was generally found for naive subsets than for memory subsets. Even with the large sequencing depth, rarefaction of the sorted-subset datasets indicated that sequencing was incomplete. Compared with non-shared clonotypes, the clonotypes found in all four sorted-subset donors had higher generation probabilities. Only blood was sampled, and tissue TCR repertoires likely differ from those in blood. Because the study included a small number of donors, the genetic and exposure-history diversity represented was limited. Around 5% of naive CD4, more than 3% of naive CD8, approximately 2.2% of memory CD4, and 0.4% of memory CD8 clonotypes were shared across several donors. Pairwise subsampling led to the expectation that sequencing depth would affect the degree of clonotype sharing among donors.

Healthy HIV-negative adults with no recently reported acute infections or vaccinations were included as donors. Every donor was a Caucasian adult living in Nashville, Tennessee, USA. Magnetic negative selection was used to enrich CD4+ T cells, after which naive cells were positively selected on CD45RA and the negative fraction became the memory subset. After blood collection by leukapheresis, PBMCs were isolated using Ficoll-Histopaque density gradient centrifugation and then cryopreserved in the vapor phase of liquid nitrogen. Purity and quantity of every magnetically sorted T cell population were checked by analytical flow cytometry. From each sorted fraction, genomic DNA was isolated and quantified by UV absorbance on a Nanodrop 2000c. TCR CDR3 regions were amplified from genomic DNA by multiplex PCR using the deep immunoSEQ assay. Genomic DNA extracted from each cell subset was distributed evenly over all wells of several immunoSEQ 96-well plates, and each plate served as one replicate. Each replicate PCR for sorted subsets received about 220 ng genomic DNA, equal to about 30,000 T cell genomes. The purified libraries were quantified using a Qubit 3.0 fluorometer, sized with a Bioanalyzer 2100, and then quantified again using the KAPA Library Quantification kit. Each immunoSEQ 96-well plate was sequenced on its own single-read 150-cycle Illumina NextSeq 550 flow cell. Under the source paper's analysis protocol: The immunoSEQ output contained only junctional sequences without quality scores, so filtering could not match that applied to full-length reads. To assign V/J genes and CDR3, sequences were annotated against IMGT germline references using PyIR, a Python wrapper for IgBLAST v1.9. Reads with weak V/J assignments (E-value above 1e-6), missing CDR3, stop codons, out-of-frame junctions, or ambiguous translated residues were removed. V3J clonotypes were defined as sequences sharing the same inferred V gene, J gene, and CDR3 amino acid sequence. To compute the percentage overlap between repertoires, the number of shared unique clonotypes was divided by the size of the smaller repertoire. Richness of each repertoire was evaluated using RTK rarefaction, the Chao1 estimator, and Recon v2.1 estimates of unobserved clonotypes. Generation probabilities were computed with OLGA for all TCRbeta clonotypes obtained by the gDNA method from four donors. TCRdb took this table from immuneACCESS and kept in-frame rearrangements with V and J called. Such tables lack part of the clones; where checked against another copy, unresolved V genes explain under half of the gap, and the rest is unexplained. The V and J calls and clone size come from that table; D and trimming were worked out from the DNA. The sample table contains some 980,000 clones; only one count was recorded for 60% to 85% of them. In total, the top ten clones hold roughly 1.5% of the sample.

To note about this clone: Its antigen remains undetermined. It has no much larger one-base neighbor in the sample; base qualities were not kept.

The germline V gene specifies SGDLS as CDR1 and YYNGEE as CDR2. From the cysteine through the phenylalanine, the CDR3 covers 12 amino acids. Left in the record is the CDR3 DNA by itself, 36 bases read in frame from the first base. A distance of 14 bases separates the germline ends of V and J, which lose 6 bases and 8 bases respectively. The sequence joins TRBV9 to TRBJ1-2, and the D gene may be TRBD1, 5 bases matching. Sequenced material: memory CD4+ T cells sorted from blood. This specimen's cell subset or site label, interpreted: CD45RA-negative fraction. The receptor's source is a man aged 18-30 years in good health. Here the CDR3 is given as CASNRDVGGYTF. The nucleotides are TGTGCCAGCAACCGGGACGTCGGCGGCTACACCTTC.